This T cell receptor beta chain was captured by sequencing in a study of blood T cells in healthy people across ages. Study outcomes and limitations: It was the long-lived donors that had more naive CD4+ cells and higher diversity than aged donors.

Approximately 10 milliliters was the volume of peripheral blood drawn from each donor. Then a second PCR, running about 6 to 11 cycles, was carried out with a sample-barcoded 5' primer and a J-beta primer mix. TCRdb passed the 5' RACE reads through MiXCR, listing each CDR3 protein once. Found here are 1.5 million to 2 million distinct CDR3 sequences, about 31% of them singletons; the top ten hold 11%. For this clonotype: The antigen is unknown.

Trimming removed 5 bases at V and 12 bases at J, with 11 bases between. The CDR3 extends over 12 amino acids. Specimen: blood. This sequence joins TRBV12-3 or TRBV12-4 and TRBJ1-6; no firm D call. This clonotype was obtained from a young woman in good health. CDR3 region: CASSIGPEPLHF. For the CDR3, the DNA is TGTGCCAGCAGTATAGGACCAGAACCCCTCCACTTT.